The 24 T cell receptor beta chains below all came from one sample that was sequenced in a study of T cell responses to AZD1222 COVID-19 vaccine. TCRdb keeps only in-frame clones here, not all; method: immunoSEQ multiplex PCR. The profile shows around 130,000 clones, about 89% of them singletons. The material sequenced was peripheral blood, taken on day 0 of AZD1222 vaccination. The receptor source for this set is an adult in good health.

This clone was detected only a few times. The CDR3 nucleotides are TGTGCCAGCAGCACGGCCGGGGACCGGCCTAATGGCTACACCTTC. The encoded protein is CASSTAGDRPNGYTF. The rearrangement uses TRBV7-9 and TRBJ1-2; perhaps TRBD1 as D (5 bases). V lost 5 bases and J lost 6, with 19 bases in between. CDR3 size: 15 residues. CDR1 is SEHNR, CDR2 FQNEAQ, per germline (reference sequence).

The V gene is TRBV7-2, the J gene TRBJ1-2; D may be TRBD1 (6 bases). The germline gives CDR1 SGHTA, CDR2 FQGNSA. The ends were cut back, 4 bases at V and 5 bases at J, with 11 bases in the middle. The CDR3 covers 13 residues. The CDR3 sequence is CASSYRVGYGYTF. CDR3 DNA: TGTGCCAGCAGCTACAGGGTGGGATATGGCTACACCTTC.

V and J are TRBV30 and TRBJ1-3; D possibly corresponds to TRBD1 (5 bases). Between the trimmed V and J ends, which lost 3 bases and 3 bases, there was a span of 27 bases. The CDR3 sequence is 19 residues long. CDR1 GTSNPN and CDR2 SVGIG come from the germline V gene (reference sequence). The CDR3 DNA reads TGTGCCTGGAGCGGTACCCTCTTCTTGGGGGGAGCGAATGGAAACACCATATATTTT. Protein: CAWSGTLFLGGANGNTIYF.

The V call is TRBV28, the J call TRBJ1-5, with a weak D call TRBD1 (5 bases). The germline V gene encodes CDR1 MDHEN and CDR2 SYDVKM. The germline V and J ends were trimmed by 5 bases and 2 bases, with 13 bases remaining between them. The CDR3 extends over 15 amino acids. The CDR3 sequence: CASSQQAGGNQPQHF. The CDR3, as DNA: TGTGCCAGCAGTCAACAGGCGGGAGGCAATCAGCCCCAGCATTTT.

The chain carries TRBV6-6 and TRBJ2-7; D unclear. The CDR3 has 13 amino acids. CDR1 and CDR2 from the germline V gene are MNHNY and SVGAGI (reference sequence). Trimming removed 4 bases at V and 7 bases at J, with 14 bases between. The CDR3 DNA is TGTGCCAGCAGTTCCACCCGCCCACGGGAGCAGTACTTC. Its translation is CASSSTRPREQYF.

This chain links TRBV18 with TRBJ1-6; D is undetermined. The V gene lost 1 base and the J gene lost 6 bases, with 16 bases spanning the gap. CDR1 is KGHSH, CDR2 LQKENI, per germline. The CDR3 covers 17 residues. DNA for the CDR3: TGTGCCAGCTCACCACTTCCAGGATCCGGCGGTAATTCACCCCTCCACTTT. Protein sequence: CASSPLPGSGGNSPLHF.

The rearrangement joins TRBV5-1 to TRBJ1-4; D not certain. CDR1 is SGHRS, CDR2 YFSETQ, per germline. V gave up 2 bases and J gave up 7 bases, with 12 bases separating them. The CDR3 sequence is 14 residues long. In DNA form, the CDR3 reads TGCGCCAGCAGCTTTCAAGGGTTTCGTGAAAAACTGTTTTTT. This gives the protein CASSFQGFREKLFF.

This rearrangement joins TRBV5-5 to TRBJ1-1; D is uncertain. CDR3 length: 13 amino acids. The V gene lost 4 bases and the J gene lost 7 bases, with 14 bases spanning the gap. Germline loops: CDR1 SGHKS, CDR2 YYEKEE (reference sequence). The CDR3 DNA is TGTGCCAGCAGCCTTGCTGCCGGGCTTGAAGCTTTCTTT. As protein: CASSLAAGLEAFF.

The chain employs TRBV5-1 and TRBJ2-7; weak D call: TRBD2 (5 bases). Germline lookup yields CDR1 SGHRS and CDR2 YFSETQ. This CDR3 is 14 amino acids long. Trimming took off 0 bases at V and 1 base at J, with 8 bases between the two ends. Here the CDR3 reads CASSLVRDSYEQYF. The CDR3 coding sequence is TGCGCCAGCAGCTTGGTGAGGGATTCCTACGAGCAGTACTTC.

The chain combines TRBV5-6 with TRBJ2-5, with D perhaps TRBD1 (6 bases). The CDR3 has 13 residues. From germline, CDR1 is SGHDT and CDR2 YYEEEE. V was shortened by 4 bases and J by 5 bases, with 12 bases between the two germline ends. The CDR3 loop reads CASSGTGRETQYF. The CDR3 bases are TGTGCCAGCAGCGGAACAGGGCGGGAGACCCAGTACTTC.

This chain joins TRBV5-1 and TRBJ1-1, with 7 bases that match TRBD1. The V and J ends lost 5 bases and 6 bases, in that order; junction bases with no gene match: 13. Germline lookup yields CDR1 SGHRS and CDR2 YFSETQ. The CDR3 totals 15 residues. The CDR3 DNA is TGCGCCAGCAGTAGACAGGGTGCCGAGTTCTCTGAAGCTTTCTTT. This sequence encodes CASSRQGAEFSEAFF.

This clone was found once. The chain employs TRBV19 and TRBJ1-5, with 7 bases lining up with TRBD1. The CDR3 has 15 amino acids. Unmatched junction bases numbered 10, after V lost 8 bases and J lost 3 bases. The germline V gene has CDR1 LNHDA and CDR2 SQIVND (reference sequence). The CDR3 loop reads CASLKQGTVNQPQHF. The CDR3 DNA reads TGTGCCAGTCTAAAACAGGGGACGGTCAATCAGCCCCAGCATTTT.

The rearrangement joins TRBV9 to TRBJ1-1; D might be TRBD1 (5 bases). The V gene's germline CDR1 is SGDLS and CDR2 YYNGEE. V gave up 0 bases and J gave up 3 bases, with 15 bases separating them. The CDR3 has 16 amino acids. The CDR3 DNA follows: TGTGCCAGCAGCGTAGGACACGGGGGTGAGGACACTGAAGCTTTCTTT. This encodes CASSVGHGGEDTEAFF.

The genes are TRBV5-5 and TRBJ1-4; perhaps TRBD1 as D (6 bases). The CDR3 is made up of 12 amino acids. CDR1 is SGHKS and CDR2 is YYEKEE in the germline V gene (reference sequence). V lost 7 bases, J lost 8 bases, and 12 bases lay in between. This chain's CDR3 is CASSFGGEKLFF. The CDR3 nucleotides read TGTGCCAGCTCCTTCGGGGGCGAAAAACTGTTTTTT.

J is TRBJ1-3 and V is TRBV28; no clear D. Germline lookup yields CDR1 MDHEN and CDR2 SYDVKM. The CDR3 sequence is 15 residues long. Trimming shortened V by 2 bases and J by 4 bases, and 12 bases separated the two germline ends. The CDR3 sequence is CASSLGPSRGNTIYF. Written as DNA, the CDR3 is TGTGCCAGCAGTTTAGGCCCCAGCAGGGGAAACACCATATATTTT.

This chain joins TRBV6-5 and TRBJ2-7; D is unclear. Germline-derived CDR1 and CDR2 are MNHEY and SVGAGI. V lost 4 bases to trimming and J lost 2 bases, with 15 bases between them. The CDR3 loop spans 15 amino acids. CDR3 residues: CASSSHPVAAYEQYF. In DNA form, the CDR3 reads TGTGCCAGCAGTTCCCACCCTGTAGCAGCCTACGAGCAGTACTTC.

This clone was seen only once. V is TRBV28 and J is TRBJ2-7; TRBD1 matches 8 bases. The CDR3 contains 16 residues. Germline lookup yields CDR1 MDHEN and CDR2 SYDVKM. The J segment lost 0 bases and the V segment lost 5 bases, leaving 9 bases of the junction unmatched. CDR3 protein: CASSTTRQGPSYEQYF. The CDR3 bases are TGTGCCAGCAGTACTACGCGACAGGGGCCCTCCTACGAGCAGTACTTC.

The sample holds a few counts of this clone. The chain uses TRBV7-8 and TRBJ2-3, with 12 bases that match TRBD2. Per germline, CDR1 SGHVS and CDR2 FQNEAQ. The CDR3 consists of 17 residues. V gave up 6 bases and J gave up 6 bases; unmatched junction bases: 13. The CDR3 loop reads CASRPGLAGPQGDTQYF. For the CDR3, the DNA is TGTGCCAGCAGACCCGGACTAGCGGGACCCCAGGGGGATACGCAGTATTTT.

The chain couples TRBV14 to TRBJ1-1, with D maybe TRBD1 (5 bases). The CDR3 runs 14 residues. The V end was cut by 2 bases, the J end by 5 bases, with 12 bases between. Germline V gives CDR1 SGHDN, CDR2 FVKESK. Here the CDR3 reads CASSQRQGKTEAFF. CDR3 in DNA: TGTGCCAGCAGCCAAAGGCAGGGAAAGACTGAAGCTTTCTTT.

This sequence joins TRBV3-1 (or the pseudogene TRBV3-2) and TRBJ2-1; 14 nucleotides match TRBD2. Germline V CDR1 and CDR2: LGHDT, YNNKEL (reference sequence). The CDR3 contains 17 residues. The V gene end was trimmed by 4 bases and the J gene end by 0 bases; junction bases not matched to a gene: 2. In DNA, the CDR3 is TGTGCCAGCAGCCGAGGGACTAGCGGGAGCTCCTACAATGAGCAGTTCTTC. Protein: CASSRGTSGSSYNEQFF.

This clone showed up just once. The V call is TRBV18, the J call TRBJ1-1; the match to TRBD1 covers 8 bases. J lost 4 bases, V lost 0 bases, and 4 bases had no gene match. CDR3 length: 15 residues. CDR1 KGHSH and CDR2 LQKENI come from the germline V gene. CDR3 in amino acids: CASSPPQGVGTEAFF. The DNA for the CDR3 is TGTGCCAGCTCACCACCACAGGGGGTAGGCACTGAAGCTTTCTTT.

This sequence joins TRBV6-5 and TRBJ2-7; the match to TRBD2 covers 7 bases. The J segment lost 4 bases and the V segment lost 2 bases, leaving 5 bases of the junction unmatched. Germline V gene sequence: CDR1 MNHEY, CDR2 SVGAGI. The CDR3 extends over 14 amino acids. The CDR3 reads CASSYGRVGYEQYF. The CDR3 DNA sequence: TGTGCCAGCAGTTACGGGAGGGTCGGGTACGAGCAGTACTTC.

J is TRBJ1-2 and V is TRBV15; possibly TRBD1 for D (5 bases). V lost 0 bases and J lost 4, with 15 bases in between. Germline V gives CDR1 LNHNV, CDR2 YYDKDF (reference sequence). CDR3 length: 16 residues. The CDR3 region is CATSRDGTPGLYGYTF. CDR3 DNA: TGTGCCACCAGCAGAGATGGGACCCCCGGGCTCTATGGCTACACCTTC. The full variable domain, its missing parts supplied by reference TRBV15 and TRBJ1-2, is DAMVIQNPRYQVTQFGKPVTLSCSQTLNHNVMYWYQQKSSQAPKLLFHYYDKDFNNEADTPDNFQSRRPNTSFCFLDIRSPGLGDTAMYLCATSRDGTPGLYGYTFGSGTRLTVV.

The V gene is TRBV30, the J gene TRBJ1-2, with D uncertain. The CDR3 is 12 amino acids. Trimming pared 1 base from V and 8 bases from J, leaving 11 bases between. CDR1 and CDR2 (germline): GTSNPN, SVGIG (reference sequence). This CDR3 is CAWSDTGLGYTF. CDR3 DNA: TGTGCCTGGAGTGACACGGGGTTGGGCTACACCTTC.